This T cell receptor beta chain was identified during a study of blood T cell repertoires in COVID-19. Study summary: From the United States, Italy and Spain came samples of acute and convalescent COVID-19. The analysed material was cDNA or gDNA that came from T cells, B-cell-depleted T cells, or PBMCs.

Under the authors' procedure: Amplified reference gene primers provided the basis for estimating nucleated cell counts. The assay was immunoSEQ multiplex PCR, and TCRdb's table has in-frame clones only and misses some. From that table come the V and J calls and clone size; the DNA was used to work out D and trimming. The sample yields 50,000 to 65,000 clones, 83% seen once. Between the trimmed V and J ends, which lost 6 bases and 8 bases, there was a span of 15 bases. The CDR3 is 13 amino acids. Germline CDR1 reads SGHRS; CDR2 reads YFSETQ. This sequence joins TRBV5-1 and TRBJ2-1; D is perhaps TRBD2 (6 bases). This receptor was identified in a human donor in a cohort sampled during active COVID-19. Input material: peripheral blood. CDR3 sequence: CASNTPGGDEQFF. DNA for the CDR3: TGCGCCAGCAACACCCCCGGCGGGGATGAGCAGTTCTTC.